This is a list of T cell receptor beta chains from one sample in a study of blood T cell repertoires in COVID-19. Only in-frame clones appear in the TCRdb table, and some are missing; sequencing was by immunoSEQ multiplex PCR. The sample comprises about 210,000 clones, about 88% of which are singletons, and about 5% rests with the top ten. Specimen: peripheral blood. These receptors were obtained from a middle-aged woman with acute or convalescent COVID-19. The conserved cysteine and the conserved F or W are not part of the CDR3 here. Fields, in order: V gene, J gene, CDR3 protein.

V: TRBV5-4
J: TRBJ1-4
CDR3: ASSLGGVREKLF

V: TRBV6-5
J: TRBJ1-5
CDR3: ASREAQGESQPQH

V: TRBV7-9
J: TRBJ2-1
CDR3: ASSSGQGGGNEQF

V: TRBV14
J: TRBJ2-5
CDR3: ASSQGGWETQY

V: TRBV5-1
J: TRBJ2-2
CDR3: ASSPPSRGATTGELF

V: TRBV12-3/TRBV12-4
J: TRBJ1-2
CDR3: ASSFGGKHT

V: TRBV11-2
J: TRBJ2-2
CDR3: ASSLRGQGESSRAGELF

V: TRBV14
J: TRBJ2-5
CDR3: ASSPIGGQLQETQY

V: TRBV5-1
J: TRBJ2-1
CDR3: ASSRSGGADEQF

V: TRBV12-3/TRBV12-4
J: TRBJ1-2
CDR3: ASSPSGTGLGT

V: TRBV24-1
J: TRBJ2-1
CDR3: ATSDLPYGHPYNEQF

V: TRBV6-5
J: TRBJ2-1
CDR3: ASSSPSSGGANEQF

V: TRBV4-2
J: TRBJ1-4
CDR3: ASSQESGQINEKLF

V: TRBV19
J: TRBJ1-5
CDR3: ASRPEGYGTLGNQPQH

V: TRBV5-1
J: TRBJ1-3
CDR3: ASSAGQASGNTIY

V: TRBV7-2
J: TRBJ2-1
CDR3: ASSWISGGANNEQF

V: TRBV5-1
J: TRBJ1-2
CDR3: ASSSGTGAFYGYT

V: TRBV4-1
J: TRBJ1-2
CDR3: ASSQESRVKASYGYT

V: TRBV27
J: TRBJ1-1
CDR3: ASSPRTPMNTEAF

V: TRBV7-2
J: TRBJ2-3
CDR3: ASSLALGQGGPDTQY

V: TRBV21-1
J: TRBJ1-2
CDR3: ASSALQGNYGYT

V: TRBV9
J: TRBJ1-1
CDR3: ASSPRQGGNTEAF

V: TRBV11-2
J: TRBJ1-4
CDR3: ASSDRDRAEKLF

V: TRBV3-1/TRBV3-2
J: TRBJ1-5
CDR3: ASSQDGGNQPQH

V: TRBV12-3/TRBV12-4
J: TRBJ2-3
CDR3: ASSSTGTDTQY

V: TRBV6-2/TRBV6-3
J: TRBJ1-2
CDR3: ASSYTGLNYGYT

V: TRBV4-1
J: TRBJ1-3
CDR3: ASSQEGAGLSGNTIY

V: TRBV6-5
J: TRBJ1-5
CDR3: ASSTGPNQPQH

V: TRBV4-1
J: TRBJ2-3
CDR3: ASSQPPGGGGDTQY

V: TRBV5-1
J: TRBJ1-2
CDR3: ASSGAYGYT

V: TRBV7-6
J: TRBJ2-3
CDR3: ASSLGIRQVPTDTQY

V: TRBV18
J: TRBJ1-1
CDR3: ASSPRLTEAF

V: TRBV5-1
J: TRBJ1-4
CDR3: ASSWTAGATNEKLF

V: TRBV3-1/TRBV3-2
J: TRBJ1-1
CDR3: ASSPKGQVTEAF

V: TRBV4-2
J: TRBJ1-1
CDR3: ASSQEALNTEAF

V: TRBV19
J: TRBJ1-2
CDR3: ASSNQTPRGYT

V: TRBV25-1
J: TRBJ2-2
CDR3: ASSEGGNTGELF

V: TRBV9
J: TRBJ2-2
CDR3: ASGPSPGWVGELF

V: TRBV30
J: TRBJ1-1
CDR3: AWVVGGAAEAF

V: TRBV12-3/TRBV12-4
J: TRBJ1-1
CDR3: ASSRVGTEAF

V: TRBV5-5
J: TRBJ2-2
CDR3: ASSLAQGTGELF

V: TRBV19
J: TRBJ1-5
CDR3: ASSTFHRDSNQPQH

V: TRBV18
J: TRBJ1-2
CDR3: ASSPREDYGYT

V: TRBV5-1
J: TRBJ2-2
CDR3: ASSVRTSGGSNTGELF

V: TRBV5-1
J: TRBJ1-3
CDR3: ASSLLQLSSGNTIY

V: TRBV6-5
J: TRBJ1-5
CDR3: ASSSNNGNQPQH

V: TRBV19
J: TRBJ1-1
CDR3: ASSILVDSDEAF

V: TRBV19
J: TRBJ1-2
CDR3: ASSIEGQTHYGYT

V: TRBV6-5
J: TRBJ1-3
CDR3: ASREGLGNTIY

V: TRBV30
J: TRBJ1-5
CDR3: AWSVLVGNQPQH

V: TRBV7-3
J: TRBJ1-1
CDR3: ASSLGLGSEAF

V: TRBV5-1
J: TRBJ1-2
CDR3: ASSRQGFQSGTDNYGYT

V: TRBV27
J: TRBJ2-1
CDR3: ASSLTGSSYNEQF

V: TRBV6-1
J: TRBJ1-2
CDR3: ASSELSETGYT

V: TRBV7-8
J: TRBJ1-2
CDR3: ASSLVGREGGYT